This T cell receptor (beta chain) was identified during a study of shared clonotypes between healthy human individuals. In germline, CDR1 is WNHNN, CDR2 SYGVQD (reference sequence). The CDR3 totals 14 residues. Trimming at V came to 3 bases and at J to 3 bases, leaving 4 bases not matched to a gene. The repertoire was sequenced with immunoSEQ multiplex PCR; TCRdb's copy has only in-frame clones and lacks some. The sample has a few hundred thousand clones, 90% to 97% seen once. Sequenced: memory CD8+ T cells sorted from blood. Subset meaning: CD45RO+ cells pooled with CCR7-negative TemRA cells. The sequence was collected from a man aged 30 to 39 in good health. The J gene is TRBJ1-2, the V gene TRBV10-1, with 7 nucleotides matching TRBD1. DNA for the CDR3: TGCGCCAGCAGTGATGGTACAGGGGACTATGGCTACACCTTC. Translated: CASSDGTGDYGYTF.